Shown below are 16 T cell receptor beta chains from a single sample sequenced in a study of T cell responses to AZD1222 COVID-19 vaccine (dated by TCRdb to the early 2020s). Taken with the paper, the label for time point translates to: baseline before first vaccination. Receptor libraries were prepared by the immunoSEQ multiplex PCR assay. The table comes from immuneACCESS by way of TCRdb, which keeps in-frame sequences with V and J called. Part of the clones is missing from these tables; in studies checked, under half for an unresolved V gene and the rest for unknown reasons. This sample lists about 120,000 clones; more than 75% were detected once. Jointly, the top ten make up 7.5% of the sample. Sequenced material: peripheral blood, taken on day 0 of AZD1222 vaccination. The receptors originated from an adult in good health.

The chain is built from TRBV9 and TRBJ2-1; D gene unclear. Trimming removed 0 bases at V and 8 bases at J, with 12 bases between. Germline V lookup: CDR1 SGDLS, CDR2 YYNGEE. The CDR3 consists of 14 residues. This CDR3 reads CASSVAQLSDEQFF. The CDR3 bases are TGTGCCAGCAGCGTAGCACAGCTATCGGATGAGCAGTTCTTC.

The chain recombines TRBV5-6 with TRBJ2-7; 8 nucleotides align to TRBD2. V trimming: 4 bases; J trimming: 0 bases; junction bases outside the gene matches: 6. The CDR3 loop spans 15 amino acids. Germline values: CDR1 SGHDT, CDR2 YYEEEE. CDR3 in DNA: TGTGCCAGCAGCAATCTAGCGGGCTTCTCCTACGAGCAGTACTTC. It specifies CASSNLAGFSYEQYF. The variable domain in full, with the rest retrieved from reference TRBV5-6 and TRBJ2-7, is DAGVTQSPTHLIKTRGQQVTLRCSPKSGHDTVSWYQQALGQGPQFIFQYYEEEERQRGNFPDRFSGHQFPNYSSELNVNALLLGDSALYLCASSNLAGFSYEQYFGPGTRLTVT.

The V and J genes are TRBV19 and TRBJ2-3; possibly TRBD2 for D (6 bases). Germline values: CDR1 LNHDA, CDR2 SQIVND (reference sequence). The V and J ends lost 6 bases and 4 bases respectively, with 17 bases between them. This CDR3 is built from 15 residues. The CDR3 bases are TGTGCCAGTAGCAGAGTAATAGGAGGGGCAGATACGCAGTATTTT. This translates into CASSRVIGGADTQYF.

This chain connects TRBV28 to TRBJ2-4; D not certain. Per the germline V gene, CDR1 is MDHEN and CDR2 is SYDVKM. V lost 3 bases and J lost 0, with 15 bases in between. This CDR3 is 17 amino acids long. The CDR3 here is CASSFMDKRTAKNIQYF. In DNA form, the CDR3 reads TGTGCCAGCAGTTTCATGGATAAGAGAACAGCCAAAAACATTCAGTACTTC.

This clone was detected a few times. The V gene is TRBV11-2, the J gene TRBJ2-1, with D possibly being TRBD1 or TRBD2 (5 bases each). Germline V gives CDR1 SGHAT, CDR2 FQNNGV. CDR3 length: 15 residues. V lost 2 bases and J lost 6, with 14 bases in between. CDR3 amino acids: CASSLTSGQTNEQFF. The CDR3 DNA reads as TGTGCCAGCAGCTTAACTTCGGGGCAAACCAATGAGCAGTTCTTC.

The chain has TRBV19 and TRBJ2-3; D tentatively reads TRBD1 or TRBD2 (5 bases each). The CDR3 runs 12 residues. V gave up 7 bases and J gave up 3 bases, with 8 bases separating them. Per the germline V gene, CDR1 is LNHDA and CDR2 is SQIVND (reference sequence). The CDR3 DNA follows: TGTGCCAGTAAAGGGACGACAGATACGCAGTATTTT. This gives the protein CASKGTTDTQYF.

The rearrangement joins TRBV4-1 to TRBJ1-1; the D gene is possibly TRBD1 (6 bases). The CDR3 runs to 16 residues. Per the germline V gene, CDR1 is MGHRA and CDR2 is YSYEKL. Trimming removed 2 bases at V and 3 bases at J, with 16 bases between. CDR3 sequence: CASSQPIRGEHTEAFF. In DNA, the CDR3 is TGCGCCAGCAGCCAACCAATTAGGGGGGAACACACTGAAGCTTTCTTT.

The chain joins TRBV6-5 to TRBJ2-3; no reliable D call. Germline V CDR1 and CDR2: MNHEY, SVGAGI. The CDR3 loop spans 12 amino acids. Trimming left V 5 bases short and J 4 bases short, with 7 bases between. CDR3 in DNA: TGTGCCAGCAGTACCCCGGCAGATACGCAGTATTTT. Its translation: CASSTPADTQYF.

This clone was detected only a few times. The chain recombines TRBV7-2 with TRBJ2-1; TRBD2 is a possible D gene (6 bases). V was shortened by 6 bases and J by 2 bases, with 11 bases between the two germline ends. Germline V gene sequence: CDR1 SGHTA, CDR2 FQGNSA. The CDR3 consists of 14 residues. CDR3 sequence: CASRRDGAYNEQFF. Written as DNA, the CDR3 is TGTGCCAGCAGGCGGGATGGCGCCTACAATGAGCAGTTCTTC.

This clone has just one count. The chain uses TRBV19 and TRBJ1-2; TRBD1 matches 12 bases. This CDR3 has 15 residues. Germline loops: CDR1 LNHDA, CDR2 SQIVND (reference sequence). J gave up 2 bases and V 5 bases, and 3 bases lay outside the gene matches. CDR3 sequence: CASSWDRGRNYGYTF. The CDR3 DNA sequence: TGTGCCAGTAGTTGGGACAGGGGGCGCAACTATGGCTACACCTTC.

The V and J genes are TRBV2 and TRBJ1-4; a possible D gene is TRBD1 (5 bases). The CDR3 runs to 14 residues. From germline, CDR1 is SNHLY and CDR2 FYNNEI. V was cut by 6 bases and J by 7 bases, with 15 bases left in between. CDR3 protein: CASSRDLGREKLFF. The CDR3, as DNA: TGTGCCAGCAGCAGGGATCTAGGACGTGAAAAACTGTTTTTT. The complete variable domain, with remaining parts taken from reference TRBV2 and TRBJ1-4, reads EPEVTQTPSHQVTQMGQEVILRCVPISNHLYFYWYRQILGQKVEFLVSFYNNEISEKSEIFDDQFSVERPDGSNFTLKIRSTKLEDSAMYFCASSRDLGREKLFFGSGTQLSVL.

The V gene is TRBV5-1, the J gene TRBJ1-4; maybe TRBD1 (5 bases). From germline, CDR1 is SGHRS and CDR2 YFSETQ. The CDR3 sequence is 15 residues long. V was shortened by 3 bases and J by 4 bases, with 13 bases between the two germline ends. CDR3 nucleotides: TGCGCCAGCAGCTCGACGGGACTTCTTAATGAAAAACTGTTTTTT. Translating gives CASSSTGLLNEKLFF. Together with reference TRBV5-1 and TRBJ1-4, the CDR3 gives the full variable domain: KAGVTQTPRYLIKTRGQQVTLSCSPISGHRSVSWYQQTPGQGLQFLFEYFSETQRNKGNFPGRFSGRQFSNSRSEMNVSTLELGDSALYLCASSSTGLLNEKLFFGSGTQLSVL.

This clone was detected only a few times. This sequence joins TRBV30 and TRBJ2-7; D not certain. V dropped 4 bases and J dropped 6 bases, with 16 bases sitting between them. The germline V gene encodes CDR1 GTSNPN and CDR2 SVGIG (reference sequence). This CDR3 spans 13 amino acids. The CDR3 DNA reads as TGTGCCTGGACCCAAGACACGGTCGGCGAGCAGTACTTC. Translated: CAWTQDTVGEQYF.

This chain connects TRBV4-2 to TRBJ1-2; D is possibly TRBD1 (5 bases). Looked up from germline, CDR1 is LGHNA and CDR2 is YNFKEQ. V lost 0 bases to trimming and J lost 4 bases, with 12 bases between them. There are 15 residues in the CDR3. The CDR3 is CASSQEAGPVYGYTF. CDR3 nucleotide sequence: TGTGCCAGCAGCCAAGAGGCAGGGCCGGTCTATGGCTACACCTTC.

This clone was seen a few times. The chain employs TRBV28 and TRBJ1-1, with 8 positions matching TRBD1. Trimming at V came to 6 bases and at J to 1 base, leaving 7 bases not matched to a gene. Germline V gene data show CDR1 as MDHEN and CDR2 as SYDVKM. The CDR3 is 15 residues long. In nucleotides, the CDR3 is TGTGCCAGCAGCCCCGGGGACAGGTGGAACACTGAAGCTTTCTTT. Translated, it gives CASSPGDRWNTEAFF.

V is TRBV5-4 and J is TRBJ1-1; D is perhaps TRBD1 (5 bases). The CDR3 is made up of 16 amino acids. CDR1 SGHNT and CDR2 YYREEE come from the germline V gene (reference sequence). V was shortened by 4 bases and J by 3 bases, with 19 bases between the two germline ends. The CDR3 DNA sequence: TGTGCCAGCAGCCCGGGGGTTTTCTCCAAGGACACTGAAGCTTTCTTT. As protein: CASSPGVFSKDTEAFF.